Sequencing of this T cell receptor (beta chain) was carried out in a study of patients and donors after allogeneic stem cell transplantation. V lost 3 bases and J lost 1, with 12 bases in between. Germline V gene lookup returns CDR1 SEHNR and CDR2 FQNEAQ (reference sequence). The length of the CDR3 is 15 residues. TCRdb re-analysed the RT-PCR reads in MiXCR, keeping a single row per CDR3 protein. The repertoire consists of 190,000 or so distinct CDR3 sequences, with over 30% occurring once and the leading ten covering under 14%. This receptor was identified in a human donor who was either an allogeneic HSCT recipient or a stem cell or donor lymphocyte infusion donor (not recorded which). It is not recorded whose cells these are; they may come from a transplant donor. The rearrangement uses TRBV7-9 and TRBJ2-5; D tentatively reads TRBD1 or TRBD2 (6 bases each). Input material: blood, either unsorted or a sorted T cell fraction (not recorded which). CDR3 bases: TGTGCCAGCAGCTTTCGGAGGGGGGCCCAAGAGACCCAGTACTTC. Its translation: CASSFRRGAQETQYF.